The T cell receptor (beta chain) under discussion was sequenced for a study of T-cell reconstitution after alpha-beta-depleted transplantation in children. The sample holds many counts of this clonotype. The V end lost 0 bases, the J end lost 2 bases, and 8 bases lay between the germline ends. CDR1 is DFQATT and CDR2 is SNEGSKA in the germline V gene (reference sequence). The CDR3 has 13 residues. A library of TCRbeta sequences, prepared with unique molecular identifiers, was generated. TCRdb reprocessed the PCR reads via MiXCR and lists one record per CDR3 protein. Of about 640,000 distinct CDR3 sequences listed, around 16% are singletons.

The chain couples TRBV20-1 to TRBJ2-7, with unresolved D. The receptor comes from a human donor who donated a stem cell graft to a child with acute myeloid leukemia. The sequences come from PBMCs from the stem cell graft donor, collected from the stem cell graft. The CDR3 DNA sequence: TGCAGTGCTAGAGATAGAGGTACCTACGAGCAGTACGTC. Protein product: CSARDRGTYEQYV.